These 10 T cell receptor beta chains were all obtained from the same sample, sequenced in a study of shared clonotypes between healthy human individuals. The protocol was immunoSEQ multiplex PCR, while the TCRdb copy is restricted to in-frame clones and leaves out a portion. The table records about 960,000 clones, approximately 76% of them present only once. Sequencing was carried out using memory CD4+ T cells sorted from blood. The subset is: CD45RA-negative fraction. The receptor source for this set is a man aged 18 to 35 in good health.

The genes are TRBV7-6 and TRBJ2-5; the D gene could be TRBD1 or TRBD2 (7 bases each). The V and J ends lost 6 bases and 4 bases respectively, with 21 bases between them. Germline V gene sequence: CDR1 SGHVS, CDR2 FNYEAQ. There are 16 residues in the CDR3. The CDR3 DNA reads as TGTGCCAGCAGTCAGCAGGGGGGGGAGTGGGGAGAGACCCAGTACTTC. Translated: CASSQQGGEWGETQYF.

The chain recombines TRBV28 with TRBJ1-1; D gene ambiguous. V lost 3 bases, J lost 3 bases, and 11 bases lay in between. CDR3 length: 14 residues. Looked up from germline, CDR1 is MDHEN and CDR2 is SYDVKM. The CDR3 DNA follows: TGTGCCAGCAGTTTCCCCGGGAAAGACACTGAAGCTTTCTTT. It translates to CASSFPGKDTEAFF. The full variable domain, rest sourced from reference TRBV28 and TRBJ1-1, is DVKVTQSSRYLVKRTGEKVFLECVQDMDHENMFWYRQDPGLGLRLIYFSYDVKMKEKGDIPEGYSVSREKKERFSLILESASTNQTSMYLCASSFPGKDTEAFFGQGTRLTVV.

This clone was recorded many times. The chain carries TRBV11-3 and TRBJ2-2; TRBD2 matches 8 bases. This CDR3 is 16 amino acids long. The germline V gene has CDR1 SGHNT and CDR2 YENEEA. J was trimmed by 1 base and V by 5 bases; bases with no gene match: 6. This chain's CDR3 is CASSPGGLKNTGELFF. Written as DNA, the CDR3 is TGTGCCAGCAGCCCGGGAGGGCTCAAGAACACCGGGGAGCTGTTTTTT.

This sequence joins TRBV29-1 and TRBJ2-1, with 12 bases fitting TRBD2. Germline V lookup: CDR1 SQVTM, CDR2 ANQGSEA. The V segment lost 7 bases and the J segment 7 bases; nucleotides outside the gene matches: 8. The CDR3 sequence is 14 residues long. CDR3 sequence (DNA): TGCAGCGCCCCTAGCGGGGGGGCCAAGAATGAGCAGTTCTTC. Amino acids: CSAPSGGAKNEQFF.

The J gene is TRBJ1-5, the V gene TRBV28; 7 nucleotides align to TRBD1. Germline V CDR1 and CDR2: MDHEN, SYDVKM. V lost 7 bases to trimming and J lost 4 bases; unmatched junction nucleotides: 4. The CDR3 sequence is 13 residues long. The CDR3 sequence: CASNPRGNQPQHF. Here the CDR3 DNA reads TGTGCCAGCAACCCCAGGGGGAATCAGCCCCAGCATTTT.

The chain joins TRBV7-9 to TRBJ2-5; 11 bases are shared with TRBD1. The CDR3 extends over 15 amino acids. Germline V gene data show CDR1 as SEHNR and CDR2 as FQNEAQ (reference sequence). Unmatched junction bases numbered 3, after V lost 3 bases and J lost 3 bases. CDR3 sequence reads: CASSFRTGGKETQYF. The CDR3 DNA sequence: TGTGCCAGCAGCTTCCGGACAGGGGGCAAAGAGACCCAGTACTTC.

The V and J genes are TRBV7-2 and TRBJ2-3, with 9 bases that match TRBD2. V dropped 3 bases and J dropped 3; count of bases not matched to a gene: 1. Germline V gene data show CDR1 as SGHTA and CDR2 as FQGNSA. CDR3 length equals 14 residues. For the CDR3, the DNA is TGTGCCAGCAGCTTGGGACTAGCAACAGATACGCAGTATTTT. It translates to CASSLGLATDTQYF. The entire variable domain, with the rest obtained from reference TRBV7-2 and TRBJ2-3, is as follows: GAGVSQSPSNKVTEKGKDVELRCDPISGHTALYWYRQSLGQGLEFLIYFQGNSAPDKSGLPSDRFSAERTGGSVSTLTIQRTQQEDSAVYLCASSLGLATDTQYFGPGTRLTVL.

The chain couples TRBV29-1 to TRBJ1-3; no clear D. Trimming removed 4 bases from V and 0 bases from J, with 10 bases in between. Germline V gene data show CDR1 as SQVTM and CDR2 as ANQGSEA. CDR3 length equals 14 residues. This CDR3 reads CSVGQVSSGNTIYF. The CDR3 DNA reads as TGCAGCGTTGGGCAGGTTTCCTCTGGAAACACCATATATTTT.

This chain links TRBV12-5 with TRBJ2-1; 12 bases align to TRBD1. The CDR3 has 15 amino acids. The germline CDR1 and CDR2 sequences are LGHNT and FRNRAP. The V gene end was trimmed by 5 bases and the J gene end by 8 bases; junction bases not matched to a gene: 7. CDR3 DNA: TGTGCTAGTGGTAAGGGACAGGGGGCTGTGGATGAGCAGTTCTTC. It codes for CASGKGQGAVDEQFF. The full variable domain, rest sourced from reference TRBV12-5 and TRBJ2-1, is DARVTQTPRHKVTEMGQEVTMRCQPILGHNTVFWYRQTMMQGLELLAYFRNRAPLDDSGMPKDRFSAEMPDATLATLKIQPSEPRDSAVYFCASGKGQGAVDEQFFGPGTRLTVL.

V gene TRBV5-4 combines with J gene TRBJ2-7; TRBD1 matches 7 bases. CDR1 is SGHNT and CDR2 is YYREEE in the germline V gene (reference sequence). The CDR3 totals 13 residues. J gave up 5 bases and V 5 bases, and 7 bases lay outside the gene matches. The chain's CDR3 is CASRKQGTDEQYF. CDR3 nucleotide sequence: TGTGCCAGCAGAAAACAGGGGACGGACGAGCAGTACTTC. Complete variable domain (other parts from reference TRBV5-4 and TRBJ2-7): ETGVTQSPTHLIKTRGQQVTLRCSSQSGHNTVSWYQQALGQGPQFIFQYYREEENGRGNFPPRFSGLQFPNYSSELNVNALELDDSALYLCASRKQGTDEQYFGPGTRLTVT.